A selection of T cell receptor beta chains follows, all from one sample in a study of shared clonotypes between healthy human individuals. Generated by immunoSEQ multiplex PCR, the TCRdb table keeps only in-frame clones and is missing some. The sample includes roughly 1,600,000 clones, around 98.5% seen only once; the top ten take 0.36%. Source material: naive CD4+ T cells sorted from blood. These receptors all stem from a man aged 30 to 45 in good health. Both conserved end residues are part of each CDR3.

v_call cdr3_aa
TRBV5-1 CASSLGITYEQYF
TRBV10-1 CASSVSPLGYEQYF
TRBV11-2 CASSLAYNEQFF
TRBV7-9 CASSSAGVKATDTQYF
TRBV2 CASSVFGSLLLGYTF
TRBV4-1 CASSRGASVGELFF
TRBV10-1 CASSGLAPNLNEQFF
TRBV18 CASSPLGGHTGYEQYF
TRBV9 CASSAGRVGYSTDTQYF
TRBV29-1 CSARSGQGAITGELFF
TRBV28 CASSLPGLAGYEQYF
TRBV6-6 CASKLAGGTDTQYF
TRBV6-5 CASSSPTYEQYF
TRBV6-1 CASSETPLRGAGELFF
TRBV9 CASSPRGSGYNEQFF
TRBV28 CASGGESYNEQFF
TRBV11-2 CASSLGPGAGQPQHF
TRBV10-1 CASSADTGELFF
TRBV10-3 CAINLGIAGAKEQFF
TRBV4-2 CASSQGLSSYEQYF
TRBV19 CASSDWDLLGVLFF
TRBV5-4 CASSLSLDEQYF
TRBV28 CASNWGSGPYEQYF
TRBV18 CASSPVPPGLQVREKLFF
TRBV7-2 CASSSRTGVDIQYF
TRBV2 CASGTSGRLNEQYF
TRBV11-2 CASSLHGAGNTEAFF
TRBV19 CASSARLAGGPGGELFF
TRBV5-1 CASSLAPGLGEQFF
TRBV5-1 CASSLVPSEYTDTQYF
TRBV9 CASSVVGSSTDTQYF
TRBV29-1 CSGYRVKETQYF
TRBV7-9 CASSLATGNQPQHF
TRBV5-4 CASSARAPSPEQYF
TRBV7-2 CASSLVPFTSDEQFF
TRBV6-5 CASSYGRAREEEQYF
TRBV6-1 CASSPLRSGNTIYF
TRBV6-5 CASRRLGYYEQYF
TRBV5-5 CASSARGWSGYTF
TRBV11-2 CASSRTQGSYEQYF
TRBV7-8 CASSDRLPRGTDTQYF
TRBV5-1 CASSSLYQGFAYDNEQFF
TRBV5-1 CASSLRAGTERRSTEAFF
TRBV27 CASSQPAGELFF
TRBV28 CASRPGSVNEQYF
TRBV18 CASSPIAGAQDTDTQYF
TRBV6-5 CASSYGRNTRTDTQYF
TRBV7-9 CASSQGPETEAFF